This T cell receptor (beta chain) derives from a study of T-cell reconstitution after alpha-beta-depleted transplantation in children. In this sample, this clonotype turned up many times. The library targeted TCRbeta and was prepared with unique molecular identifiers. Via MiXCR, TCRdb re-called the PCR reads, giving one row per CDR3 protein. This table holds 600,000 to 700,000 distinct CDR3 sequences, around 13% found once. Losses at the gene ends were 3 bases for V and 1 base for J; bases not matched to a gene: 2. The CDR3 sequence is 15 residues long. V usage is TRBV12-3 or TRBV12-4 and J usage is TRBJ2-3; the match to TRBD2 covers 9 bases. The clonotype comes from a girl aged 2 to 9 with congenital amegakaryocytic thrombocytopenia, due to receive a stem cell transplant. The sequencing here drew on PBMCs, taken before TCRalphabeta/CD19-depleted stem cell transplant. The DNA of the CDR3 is TGTGCCAGCAGTTTCAGACTAGCGGGCACAGATACGCAGTATTTT. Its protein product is CASSFRLAGTDTQYF.